Shown below are 26 T cell receptor beta chains from a single sample sequenced in a study of PD-L1 blockade in urothelial cancer. Time point described: peripheral blood 6 weeks after treatment start. The assay was immunoSEQ multiplex PCR, and TCRdb's table has in-frame clones only and misses some. The sample holds around 69,000 clones, roughly 90% seen once. Specimen: PBMCs, collected around atezolizumab (anti-PD-L1) treatment. These receptors all come from a woman older than 75 with urothelial cancer.

CDR3 coding DNA: TGCGCCAGCAGCCAGGCAGGACAGTTAAACACTGAAGCTTTCTTT. Its translation: CASSQAGQLNTEAFF. J is TRBJ1-1 and V is TRBV5-1; a weak D match, TRBD1 (6 bases). This CDR3 has 15 amino acids. Germline CDR1 SGHRS, CDR2 YFSETQ. V shed 4 bases and J shed 2 bases, with 15 bases lying between them.

This chain connects TRBV18 to TRBJ2-2, with D unresolved. Trimming took off 5 bases at V and 0 bases at J, with 7 bases between the two ends. Germline CDR1 KGHSH, CDR2 LQKENI. This CDR3 spans 14 amino acids. The CDR3 loop is CASSAGPNTGELFF. DNA for the CDR3: TGTGCCAGCTCAGCAGGCCCGAACACCGGGGAGCTGTTTTTT.

The V gene is TRBV10-3, the J gene TRBJ1-4, with 9 positions matching TRBD1. Unmatched junction bases numbered 7, after V lost 10 bases and J lost 7 bases. CDR1 is ENHRY, CDR2 SYGVKD, per germline. CDR3 size: 13 residues. The CDR3 DNA follows: TGTGCCAGCGGACCGGGACAGGGTGAAAAACTGTTTTTT. This encodes CASGPGQGEKLFF.

The gene calls are TRBV5-4 and TRBJ2-7; 8 bases agree with TRBD1. The CDR3 consists of 15 residues. V shed 4 bases, J shed 5 bases, and the junction held 11 bases outside the gene matches. The germline V gene has CDR1 SGHNT and CDR2 YYREEE (reference sequence). The CDR3 sequence is CASSVQTGEYHEQYF. Here the CDR3 DNA reads TGTGCCAGCAGCGTACAGACAGGGGAATATCACGAGCAGTACTTC.

A remark on this clone: Sequence at one end of the junction differs from germline and may be a read error. The chain uses TRBV5-8 and TRBJ1-2, with 8 bases that match TRBD1. Germline loops: CDR1 SGHTS, CDR2 YDEGEE. This CDR3 has 10 amino acids. The CDR3 here is CASRPTGDKF. The CDR3 region has the DNA TGTGCCAGCAGACCGACAGGGGACAAGTTC.

V is TRBV28 and J is TRBJ1-2; D might be TRBD1 (6 bases). CDR1 is MDHEN, CDR2 SYDVKM, per germline. The CDR3 sequence is 13 residues long. The germline V and J ends were trimmed by 5 bases and 4 bases, with 11 bases remaining between them. For the CDR3, the DNA is TGTGCCAGCAGTCAGGGGTTTGGCTATGGCTACACCTTC. Amino acids: CASSQGFGYGYTF.

This chain connects TRBV5-4 to TRBJ2-7; D not certain. Per germline, CDR1 SGHNT and CDR2 YYREEE (reference sequence). Trimming pared 0 bases from V and 3 bases from J, leaving 16 bases between. The CDR3 covers 16 residues. The CDR3 bases are TGTGCCAGCAGCTTGGGATCTTTTGAGCTTAGCTACGAGCAGTACTTC. Translation: CASSLGSFELSYEQYF.

In this sample, this clone turned up once. V usage is TRBV5-4 and J usage is TRBJ2-2, with D possibly matching TRBD2 (6 bases). Germline CDR1 reads SGHNT; CDR2 reads YYREEE (reference sequence). CDR3 length equals 15 residues. The V and J ends lost 1 base and 5 bases respectively, with 12 bases between them. CDR3 loop: CASSLWRAGTGELFF. Here the CDR3 DNA reads TGTGCCAGCAGCTTGTGGAGGGCGGGGACCGGGGAGCTGTTTTTT.

The chain's CDR3 is CASSSRGTTRNTEAFF. In DNA form, the CDR3 reads TGTGCCAGCAGCTCCAGGGGGACCACGAGGAACACTGAAGCTTTCTTT. The genes are TRBV5-6 and TRBJ1-1; 7 bases fit TRBD1. There are 16 residues in the CDR3. The germline V gene encodes CDR1 SGHDT and CDR2 YYEEEE. The V and J ends lost 3 bases and 1 base, in that order; junction bases with no gene match: 9. Filled out from reference TRBV5-6 and TRBJ1-1, the complete variable domain reads DAGVTQSPTHLIKTRGQQVTLRCSPKSGHDTVSWYQQALGQGPQFIFQYYEEEERQRGNFPDRFSGHQFPNYSSELNVNALLLGDSALYLCASSSRGTTRNTEAFFGQGTRLTVV.

The chain joins TRBV7-3 to TRBJ2-5, with D possibly matching TRBD2 (5 bases). CDR3 length: 14 amino acids. Germline CDR1 SGHTA, CDR2 FQGTGA. V shed 2 bases and J shed 5 bases, with 12 bases lying between them. The CDR3 DNA is TGTGCCAGCAGCTTATGGGTGAGGGAGGAGACCCAGTACTTC. As protein: CASSLWVREETQYF.

This rearrangement joins TRBV28 to TRBJ2-7, with D unclear. Germline CDR1 reads MDHEN; CDR2 reads SYDVKM. The CDR3 is 11 amino acids. V gave up 6 bases and J gave up 2 bases, with 5 bases separating them. DNA of the CDR3: TGTGCCAGCAGCCCCACCTACGAGCAGTACTTC. Its translation: CASSPTYEQYF.

The rearrangement links TRBV19 to TRBJ1-1, with TRBD1 as a possible D gene (6 bases). CDR3 length: 15 residues. Trimming stripped 6 bases from V and 4 bases from J, with 18 bases between. Germline-derived CDR1 and CDR2 are LNHDA and SQIVND (reference sequence). This chain's CDR3 is CASRTDRLMGTEAFF. The CDR3 nucleotides read TGTGCCAGTAGGACAGACAGGCTCATGGGCACTGAAGCTTTCTTT.

This chain joins TRBV27 and TRBJ2-2; 7 positions agree with TRBD2. The V gene's germline CDR1 is MNHEY and CDR2 SMNVEV (reference sequence). Losses at the gene ends were 10 bases for V and 0 bases for J; bases not matched to a gene: 5. The CDR3 consists of 14 residues. In nucleotides, the CDR3 is TGTGCCACACGCGGACTAGCGAACACCGGGGAGCTGTTTTTT. Residues: CATRGLANTGELFF.

The chain joins TRBV29-1 to TRBJ2-2; D call uncertain. CDR1 and CDR2 (germline): SQVTM, ANQGSEA. The V end lost 7 bases, the J end lost 0 bases, and 6 bases lay between the germline ends. The CDR3 runs 12 residues. CDR3 nucleotides: TGCAGCGCTACCCCGAACACCGGGGAGCTGTTTTTT. As protein: CSATPNTGELFF.

The chain recombines TRBV28 with TRBJ1-1; D possibly corresponds to TRBD1 (6 bases). This CDR3 region has 15 residues. The germline V and J ends were trimmed by 7 bases and 3 bases, with 18 bases remaining between them. CDR1 and CDR2 (germline): MDHEN, SYDVKM. As DNA, the CDR3 is TGTGCCAGCATGGGGGCAAAGGGGGTTGACACTGAAGCTTTCTTT. This translates into CASMGAKGVDTEAFF.

This sequence joins TRBV9 and TRBJ2-5; no definite D call. The V end lost 0 bases, the J end lost 2 bases, and 8 bases lay between the germline ends. The CDR3 consists of 14 residues. Germline V gives CDR1 SGDLS, CDR2 YYNGEE. CDR3 bases: TGTGCCAGCAGCGTAGCAGGCCAGCAAGAGACCCAGTACTTC. Its protein is CASSVAGQQETQYF.

The chain uses TRBV19 and TRBJ1-1; D not resolved. This CDR3 has 14 residues. The germline V gene has CDR1 LNHDA and CDR2 SQIVND (reference sequence). V dropped 3 bases and J dropped 4 bases, with 12 bases sitting between them. The CDR3 coding sequence is TGTGCCAGTAGTATCGGATTAGGGAGCACTGAAGCTTTCTTT. As protein: CASSIGLGSTEAFF.

The CDR3 bases are TGTGCCAGCAGCTTGGCCGCAGGGCCAAGCTCCTACGAGCAGTACTTC. Amino acid sequence: CASSLAAGPSSYEQYF. The chain employs TRBV5-4 and TRBJ2-7; maybe TRBD1 (5 bases). The CDR3 runs 16 residues. CDR1 and CDR2 from the germline V gene are SGHNT and YYREEE (reference sequence). Trimming removed 0 bases at V and 0 bases at J, with 13 bases between. The full variable domain, rest sourced from reference TRBV5-4 and TRBJ2-7, is ETGVTQSPTHLIKTRGQQVTLRCSSQSGHNTVSWYQQALGQGPQFIFQYYREEENGRGNFPPRFSGLQFPNYSSELNVNALELDDSALYLCASSLAAGPSSYEQYFGPGTRLTVT.

The CDR3 nucleotides are TGTGCCAGCGGAGGGAATCAGCCCCAGCATTTT. Protein: CASGGNQPQHF. This rearrangement joins TRBV7-8 to TRBJ1-5; D gene uncertain. V lost 8 bases and J 4 bases, leaving 6 bases between the germline ends. Germline V CDR1 and CDR2: SGHVS, FQNEAQ. The CDR3 runs to 11 residues.

The rearrangement joins TRBV5-6 to TRBJ1-5; D is possibly TRBD1 (6 bases). This CDR3 has 15 residues. V lost 4 bases and J lost 0, with 11 bases in between. Germline CDR1 and CDR2: SGHDT and YYEEEE. CDR3 sequence (DNA): TGTGCCAGCAGCCTGCAGGGGTATAGCAATCAGCCCCAGCATTTT. This sequence encodes CASSLQGYSNQPQHF. The full variable domain, its missing parts supplied by reference TRBV5-6 and TRBJ1-5, is DAGVTQSPTHLIKTRGQQVTLRCSPKSGHDTVSWYQQALGQGPQFIFQYYEEEERQRGNFPDRFSGHQFPNYSSELNVNALLLGDSALYLCASSLQGYSNQPQHFGDGTRLSIL.

This rearrangement joins TRBV7-9 to TRBJ2-5; weak D call: TRBD2 (5 bases). V gave up 5 bases and J gave up 5 bases, with 12 bases separating them. The CDR3 totals 13 residues. The germline V gene encodes CDR1 SEHNR and CDR2 FQNEAQ (reference sequence). The CDR3: CASSPGLAETQYF. CDR3 in DNA: TGTGCCAGCAGCCCCGGACTGGCTGAGACCCAGTACTTC. Combining the CDR3 with reference TRBV7-9 and TRBJ2-5 gives the whole variable domain DTGVSQNPRHKITKRGQNVTFRCDPISEHNRLYWYRQTLGQGPEFLTYFQNEAQLEKSRLLSDRFSAERPKGSFSTLEIQRTEQGDSAMYLCASSPGLAETQYFGPGTRLLVL.

The rearrangement uses TRBV29-1 and TRBJ2-1; 12 positions agree with TRBD2. Germline CDR1 is SQVTM and CDR2 is ANQGSEA. The CDR3 runs to 17 residues. The V gene end was trimmed by 4 bases and the J gene end by 0 bases; junction bases not matched to a gene: 7. CDR3 amino acids: CSVGGTSGSSSYNEQFF. As DNA, the CDR3 is TGCAGCGTTGGAGGGACTAGCGGGTCGAGCTCCTACAATGAGCAGTTCTTC.

This clone appeared a few times. The V gene is TRBV7-6, the J gene TRBJ1-4; D is unresolved. The CDR3 has 14 amino acids. Between the trimmed V and J ends, which lost 5 bases and 6 bases, there was a span of 13 bases. Germline V gene sequence: CDR1 SGHVS, CDR2 FNYEAQ. DNA of the CDR3: TGTGCCAGCAGCAGTTGGACTCTTGATGAAAAACTGTTTTTT. Its protein is CASSSWTLDEKLFF.

This clone was found once. The chain uses TRBV2 and TRBJ1-5, with D possibly TRBD1 on 5 matching bases. Trimming cost V 7 bases and J 9 bases, with 25 bases left between them. The germline V gene encodes CDR1 SNHLY and CDR2 FYNNEI. The CDR3 has 16 residues. The CDR3 loop reads CASTELGPGIGRPQHF. CDR3 sequence (DNA): TGTGCCAGCACCGAATTGGGACCGGGGATCGGGAGGCCCCAGCATTTT.

This clone was found once. V gene TRBV4-2 combines with J gene TRBJ1-2; D uncertain. The V and J ends lost 0 bases and 4 bases respectively, with 12 bases between them. The CDR3 runs 15 residues. The germline V gene has CDR1 LGHNA and CDR2 YNFKEQ. CDR3: CASSQDGTGSYGYTF. In DNA form, the CDR3 reads TGTGCCAGCAGCCAAGATGGTACGGGAAGCTATGGCTACACCTTC.

The chain is built from TRBV7-9 and TRBJ1-2; 9 bases are shared with TRBD1. Germline V gene lookup returns CDR1 SEHNR and CDR2 FQNEAQ (reference sequence). The length of the CDR3 is 16 residues. With 4 bases clipped from V and 7 bases from J, the junction kept 13 bases outside the gene matches. The CDR3 sequence: CASSSPGDRVFGGYTF. For the CDR3, the DNA is TGTGCCAGCAGCTCCCCCGGGGACAGGGTCTTCGGTGGCTACACCTTC. The whole variable domain, filled in from reference TRBV7-9 and TRBJ1-2, reads DTGVSQNPRHKITKRGQNVTFRCDPISEHNRLYWYRQTLGQGPEFLTYFQNEAQLEKSRLLSDRFSAERPKGSFSTLEIQRTEQGDSAMYLCASSSPGDRVFGGYTFGSGTRLTVV.